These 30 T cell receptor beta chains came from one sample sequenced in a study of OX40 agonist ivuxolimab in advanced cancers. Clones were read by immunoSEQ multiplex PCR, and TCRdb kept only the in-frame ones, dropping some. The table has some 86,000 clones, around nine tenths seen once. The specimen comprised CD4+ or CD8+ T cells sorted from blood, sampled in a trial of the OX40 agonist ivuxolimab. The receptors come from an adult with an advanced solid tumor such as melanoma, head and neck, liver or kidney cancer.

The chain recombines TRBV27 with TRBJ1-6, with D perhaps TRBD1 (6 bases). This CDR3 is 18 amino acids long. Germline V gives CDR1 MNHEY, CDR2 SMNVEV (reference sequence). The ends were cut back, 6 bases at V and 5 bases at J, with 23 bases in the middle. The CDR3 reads CASRTGASHPPDNSPLHF. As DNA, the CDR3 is TGTGCCAGCAGAACGGGGGCCTCACATCCCCCGGATAATTCACCCCTCCACTTT.

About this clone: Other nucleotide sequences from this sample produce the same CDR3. CDR3 in amino acids: CASSTDRGQETQYF. CDR3 nucleotides: TGCGCCAGCAGCACTGACAGGGGACAGGAGACCCAGTACTTC. The chain links TRBV5-1 to TRBJ2-5; 8 bases line up with TRBD1. Germline V gene lookup returns CDR1 SGHRS and CDR2 YFSETQ. Trimming removed 4 bases from V and 5 bases from J; junction bases left unmatched: 7. This CDR3 comprises 14 residues. Variable domain in full (rest from reference TRBV5-1 and TRBJ2-5): KAGVTQTPRYLIKTRGQQVTLSCSPISGHRSVSWYQQTPGQGLQFLFEYFSETQRNKGNFPGRFSGRQFSNSRSEMNVSTLELGDSALYLCASSTDRGQETQYFGPGTRLLVL.

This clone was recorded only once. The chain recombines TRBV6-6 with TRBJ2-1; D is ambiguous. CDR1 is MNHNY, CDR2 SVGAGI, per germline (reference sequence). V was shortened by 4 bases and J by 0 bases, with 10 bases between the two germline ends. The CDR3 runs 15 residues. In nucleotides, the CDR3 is TGTGCCAGCAGTTTCTCCGGTACCTCCTACAATGAGCAGTTCTTC. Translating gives CASSFSGTSYNEQFF.

The CDR3 is CASSISDFKNIQYF. CDR3 nucleotides: TGTGCCAGTAGTATAAGTGACTTCAAAAACATTCAGTACTTC. The chain links TRBV19 to TRBJ2-4; D is unresolved. Trimming shortened V by 2 bases and J by 3 bases, and 8 bases separated the two germline ends. CDR3 length equals 14 residues. Germline CDR1 LNHDA, CDR2 SQIVND (reference sequence). Complete variable domain (other parts from reference TRBV19 and TRBJ2-4): DGGITQSPKYLFRKEGQNVTLSCEQNLNHDAMYWYRQDPGQGLRLIYYSQIVNDFQKGDIAEGYSVSREKKESFPLTVTSAQKNPTAFYLCASSISDFKNIQYFGAGTRLSVL.

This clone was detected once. CDR3 residues: CASSIALAGVNEQFF. CDR3 sequence (DNA): TGTGCCAGTAGTATAGCCCTAGCGGGAGTCAATGAGCAGTTCTTC. The J gene is TRBJ2-1, the V gene TRBV19; 10 nucleotides align to TRBD2. V lost 1 base and J lost 6; bases outside the gene matches: 3. Per germline, CDR1 LNHDA and CDR2 SQIVND (reference sequence). The CDR3 covers 15 residues.

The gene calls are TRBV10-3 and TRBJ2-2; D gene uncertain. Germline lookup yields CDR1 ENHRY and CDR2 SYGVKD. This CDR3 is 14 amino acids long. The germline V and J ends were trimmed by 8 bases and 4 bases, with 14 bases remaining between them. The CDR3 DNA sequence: TGTGCCATCGCCCAAGAAACGAGCACCGGGGAGCTGTTTTTT. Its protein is CAIAQETSTGELFF.

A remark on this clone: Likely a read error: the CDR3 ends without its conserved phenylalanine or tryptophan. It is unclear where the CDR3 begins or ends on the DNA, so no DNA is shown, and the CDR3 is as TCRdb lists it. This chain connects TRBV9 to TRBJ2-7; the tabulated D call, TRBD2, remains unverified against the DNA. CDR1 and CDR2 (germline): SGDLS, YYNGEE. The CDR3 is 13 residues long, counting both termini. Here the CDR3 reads CASSGGGHQTGTL.

Written as DNA, the CDR3 is TGTGCCAGCAGCTTAGTGGGAGGGGGCGTATCAAATCAGCCCCAGCATTTT. Translation: CASSLVGGGVSNQPQHF. The chain has TRBV7-2 and TRBJ1-5; TRBD1 matches at 7 bases. The length of the CDR3 is 17 residues. Trimming took 1 base from V and 4 from J; bases not matched to a gene: 10. CDR1 is SGHTA and CDR2 is FQGNSA in the germline V gene.

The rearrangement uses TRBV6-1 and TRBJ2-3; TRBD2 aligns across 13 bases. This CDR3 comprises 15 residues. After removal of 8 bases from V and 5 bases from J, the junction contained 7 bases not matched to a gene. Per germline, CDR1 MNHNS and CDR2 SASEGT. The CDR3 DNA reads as TGTGCCAGCTTACTAGCGGGGGGGCGTCAAGATACGCAGTATTTT. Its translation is CASLLAGGRQDTQYF.

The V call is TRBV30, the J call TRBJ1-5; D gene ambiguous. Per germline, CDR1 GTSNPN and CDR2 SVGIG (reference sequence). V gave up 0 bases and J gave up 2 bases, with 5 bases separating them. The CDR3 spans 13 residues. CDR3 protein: CAWSVKGNQPQHF. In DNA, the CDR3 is TGTGCCTGGAGTGTGAAGGGCAATCAGCCCCAGCATTTT.

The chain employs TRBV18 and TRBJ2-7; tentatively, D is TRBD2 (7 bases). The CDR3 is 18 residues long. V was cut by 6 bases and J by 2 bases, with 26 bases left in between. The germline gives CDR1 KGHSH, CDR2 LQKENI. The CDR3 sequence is CASSYTPPGGGQAYEQYF. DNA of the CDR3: TGTGCCAGCTCCTATACGCCCCCTGGCGGGGGCCAAGCCTACGAGCAGTACTTC.

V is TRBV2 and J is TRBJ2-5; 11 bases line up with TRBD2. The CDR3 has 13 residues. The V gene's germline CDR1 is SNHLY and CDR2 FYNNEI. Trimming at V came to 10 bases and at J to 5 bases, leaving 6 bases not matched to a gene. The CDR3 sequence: CATNSGRAETQYF. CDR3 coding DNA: TGTGCCACAAATAGCGGGAGGGCGGAGACCCAGTACTTC.

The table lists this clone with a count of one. The CDR3: CASSLGTGGRARDTQYF. Written as DNA, the CDR3 is TGTGCCAGCAGCCTCGGGACTGGCGGGAGGGCTAGAGATACGCAGTATTTT. The chain recombines TRBV4-2 with TRBJ2-3, with 9 bases aligning to TRBD2. The CDR3 length is 17 residues. Unmatched junction bases numbered 13, after V lost 4 bases and J lost 5 bases. Germline assignment: CDR1 LGHNA and CDR2 YNFKEQ.

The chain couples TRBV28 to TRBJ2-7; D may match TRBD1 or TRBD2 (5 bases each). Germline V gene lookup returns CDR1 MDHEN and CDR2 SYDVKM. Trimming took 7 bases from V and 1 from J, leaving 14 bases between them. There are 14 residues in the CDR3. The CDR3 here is CASNPPGGSYEQYF. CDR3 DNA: TGTGCCAGCAACCCCCCTGGGGGTTCCTACGAGCAGTACTTC.

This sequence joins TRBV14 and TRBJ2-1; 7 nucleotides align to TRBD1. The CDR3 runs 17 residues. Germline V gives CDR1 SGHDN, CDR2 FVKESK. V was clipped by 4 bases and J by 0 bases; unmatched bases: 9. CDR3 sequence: CASSRVTGVGSYNEQFF. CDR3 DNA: TGTGCCAGCAGCCGAGTAACAGGGGTGGGCTCCTACAATGAGCAGTTCTTC.

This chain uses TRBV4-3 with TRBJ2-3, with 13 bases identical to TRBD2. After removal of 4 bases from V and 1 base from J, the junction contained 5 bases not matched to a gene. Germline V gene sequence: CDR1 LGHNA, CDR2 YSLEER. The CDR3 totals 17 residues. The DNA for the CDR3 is TGCGCCAGCAGCCCTAGAGGACTAGCGGGGGGCACAGATACGCAGTATTTT. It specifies CASSPRGLAGGTDTQYF.

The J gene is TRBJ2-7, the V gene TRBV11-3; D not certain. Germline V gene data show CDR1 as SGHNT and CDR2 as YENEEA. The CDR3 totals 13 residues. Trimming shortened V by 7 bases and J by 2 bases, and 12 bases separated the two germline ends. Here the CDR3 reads CASITVTTYEQYF. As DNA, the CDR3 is TGTGCCAGCATAACGGTAACTACCTACGAGCAGTACTTC.

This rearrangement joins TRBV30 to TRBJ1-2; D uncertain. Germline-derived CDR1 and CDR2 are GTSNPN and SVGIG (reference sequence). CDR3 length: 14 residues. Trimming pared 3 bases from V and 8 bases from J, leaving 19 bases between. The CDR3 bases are TGTGCCTGGAGCGCAACGCAGACATTATTGGGCTACACCTTC. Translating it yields CAWSATQTLLGYTF.

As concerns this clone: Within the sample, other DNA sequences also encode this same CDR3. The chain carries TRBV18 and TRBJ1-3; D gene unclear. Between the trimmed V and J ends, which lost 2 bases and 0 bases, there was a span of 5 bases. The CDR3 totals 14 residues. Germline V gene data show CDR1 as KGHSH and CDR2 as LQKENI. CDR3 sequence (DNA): TGTGCCAGCTCACCAACAGACTCTGGAAACACCATATATTTT. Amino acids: CASSPTDSGNTIYF.

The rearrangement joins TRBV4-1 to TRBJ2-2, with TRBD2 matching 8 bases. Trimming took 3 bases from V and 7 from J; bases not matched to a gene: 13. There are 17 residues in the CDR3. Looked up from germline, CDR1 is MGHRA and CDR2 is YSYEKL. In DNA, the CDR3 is TGCGCCAGCAGCCAGGATGGAGCGGGAGCCGGGCTCGGGGAGCTGTTTTTT. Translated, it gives CASSQDGAGAGLGELFF.

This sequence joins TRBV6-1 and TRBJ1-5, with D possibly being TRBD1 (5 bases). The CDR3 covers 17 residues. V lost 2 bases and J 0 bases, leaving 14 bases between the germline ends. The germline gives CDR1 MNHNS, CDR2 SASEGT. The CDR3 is CASSERGGGYSNQPQHF. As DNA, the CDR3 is TGTGCCAGCAGTGAACGGGGTGGGGGGTATAGCAATCAGCCCCAGCATTTT.

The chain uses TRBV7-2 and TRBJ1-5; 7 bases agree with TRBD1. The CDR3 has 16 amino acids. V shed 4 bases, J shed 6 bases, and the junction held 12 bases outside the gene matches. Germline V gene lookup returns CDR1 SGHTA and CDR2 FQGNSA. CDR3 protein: CASSSRRQGSVQPQHF. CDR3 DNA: TGTGCCAGCAGCTCACGACGACAGGGATCGGTTCAGCCCCAGCATTTT.

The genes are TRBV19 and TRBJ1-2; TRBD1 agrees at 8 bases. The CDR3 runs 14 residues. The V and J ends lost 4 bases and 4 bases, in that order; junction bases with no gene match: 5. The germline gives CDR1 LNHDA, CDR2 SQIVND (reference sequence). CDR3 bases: TGTGCCAGTAGTACCGACAGGGGTGGCTATGGCTACACCTTC. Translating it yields CASSTDRGGYGYTF.

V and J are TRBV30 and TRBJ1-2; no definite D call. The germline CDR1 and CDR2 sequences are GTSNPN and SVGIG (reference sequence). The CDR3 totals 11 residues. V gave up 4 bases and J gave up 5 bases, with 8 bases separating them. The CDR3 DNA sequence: TGTGCCTGGACCTGGACGTATGGCTACACCTTC. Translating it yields CAWTWTYGYTF.

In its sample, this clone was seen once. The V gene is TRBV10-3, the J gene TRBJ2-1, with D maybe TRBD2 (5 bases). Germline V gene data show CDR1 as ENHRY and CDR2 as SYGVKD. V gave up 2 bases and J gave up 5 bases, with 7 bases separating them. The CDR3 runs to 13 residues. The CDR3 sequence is CAISENGDNEQFF. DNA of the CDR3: TGTGCCATCAGTGAGAACGGGGACAATGAGCAGTTCTTC.

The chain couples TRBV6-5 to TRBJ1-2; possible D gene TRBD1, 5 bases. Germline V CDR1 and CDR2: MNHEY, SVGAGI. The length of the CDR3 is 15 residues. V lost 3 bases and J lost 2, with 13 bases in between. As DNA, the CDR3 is TGTGCCAGCAGTTATAGGGCAGGGCCCAACTATGGCTACACCTTC. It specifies CASSYRAGPNYGYTF.

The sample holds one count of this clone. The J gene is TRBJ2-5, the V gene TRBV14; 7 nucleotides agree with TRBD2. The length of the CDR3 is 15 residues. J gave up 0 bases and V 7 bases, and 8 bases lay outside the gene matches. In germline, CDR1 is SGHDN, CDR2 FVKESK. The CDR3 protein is CASTRGGGYQETQYF. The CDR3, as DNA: TGTGCCAGCACCCGTGGCGGGGGTTACCAAGAGACCCAGTACTTC.

Here the CDR3 DNA reads TGTGCCAGCATAAGCGGGGGAACCGGGGAGCTGTTTTTT. It yields the protein CASISGGTGELFF. The chain links TRBV6-1 to TRBJ2-2, with 8 nucleotides matching TRBD2. J gave up 5 bases and V 7 bases, and 3 bases lay outside the gene matches. The CDR3 is 13 amino acids. Germline values: CDR1 MNHNS, CDR2 SASEGT.

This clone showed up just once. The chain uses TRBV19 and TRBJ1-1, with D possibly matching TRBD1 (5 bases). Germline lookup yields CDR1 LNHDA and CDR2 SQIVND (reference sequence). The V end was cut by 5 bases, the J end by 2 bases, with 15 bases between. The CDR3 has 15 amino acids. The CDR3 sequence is CASSAPGRQNTEAFF. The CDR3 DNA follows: TGTGCCAGTAGTGCCCCGGGACGGCAAAACACTGAAGCTTTCTTT.

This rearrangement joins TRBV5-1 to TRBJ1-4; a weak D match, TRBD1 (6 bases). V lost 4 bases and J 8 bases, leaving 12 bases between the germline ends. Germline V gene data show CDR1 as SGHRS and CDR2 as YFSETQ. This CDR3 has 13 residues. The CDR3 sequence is CASSPGRGEKLFF. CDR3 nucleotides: TGCGCCAGCAGCCCAGGGAGGGGGGAAAAACTGTTTTTT.